These 16 T cell receptor beta chains were sequenced from one sample in a study of blood T cell repertoires in COVID-19 (dated by TCRdb to the early 2020s). The library relied on the immunoSEQ multiplex PCR assay. The table comes from immuneACCESS by way of TCRdb, which keeps in-frame sequences with V and J called. Part of the clones is missing from these tables; in studies checked, under half for an unresolved V gene and the rest for unknown reasons. Recorded for this sample are more than 120,000 clones; 84% of them occurred a single time. The leading ten clones occupy approximately 4% of the sample. Sequencing used PBMCs or T cells enriched from blood (not recorded which). These TCRs come from a man in his forties or fifties in a cohort exposed to, infected with or recovered from COVID-19 (not recorded which).

The rearrangement uses TRBV11-3 and TRBJ1-2; possible D gene TRBD1, 6 bases. Trimming stripped 1 base from V and 1 base from J, with 22 bases between. Germline lookup yields CDR1 SGHNT and CDR2 YENEEA. This CDR3 has 19 amino acids. As DNA, the CDR3 is TGTGCCAGCAGCTTAGTCCCTAGCCCCCGGGACATCAGTAACTATGGCTACACCTTC. Its translation: CASSLVPSPRDISNYGYTF.

J is TRBJ1-5 and V is TRBV7-9, with D tentatively TRBD1 (6 bases). The CDR3 runs 15 residues. Between the trimmed V and J ends, which lost 1 base and 5 bases, there was a span of 12 bases. The germline V gene has CDR1 SEHNR and CDR2 FQNEAQ (reference sequence). The CDR3: CASSLDWGGHQPQHF. Here the CDR3 DNA reads TGTGCCAGCAGCTTAGACTGGGGGGGCCATCAGCCCCAGCATTTT.

CDR3 in amino acids: CASSQGAGPETQYF. CDR3 coding DNA: TGCGCCAGCAGCCAAGGAGCAGGGCCGGAGACCCAGTACTTC. This rearrangement joins TRBV4-1 to TRBJ2-5; D is possibly TRBD1 (5 bases). Germline values: CDR1 MGHRA, CDR2 YSYEKL. Trimming took off 1 base at V and 5 bases at J, with 11 bases between the two ends. The CDR3 covers 14 residues.

The gene calls are TRBV5-1 and TRBJ2-7; 9 bases fit TRBD2. The trim removed 0 bases at V and 9 bases at J, leaving 7 bases unmatched. The CDR3 has 14 amino acids. The germline V gene has CDR1 SGHRS and CDR2 YFSETQ. The CDR3 sequence: CASSLEMSGGLQYF. In DNA, the CDR3 is TGCGCCAGCAGCTTGGAGATGAGCGGGGGGCTGCAGTACTTC.

The genes are TRBV23-1 and TRBJ2-5; 12 positions agree with TRBD2. TRBV23-1 qualifies as an ORF whose function is uncertain. V shed 0 bases, J shed 2 bases, and the junction held 4 bases outside the gene matches. This CDR3 comprises 17 residues. The CDR3 bases are TGCGCCAGCAGTCAATCCGCGCTAGCGGGAGGGCAAGAGACCCAGTACTTC. Residues: CASSQSALAGGQETQYF.

The chain joins TRBV4-1 to TRBJ1-5; no definite D call. Trimming took off 4 bases at V and 3 bases at J, with 13 bases between the two ends. The CDR3 sequence is 15 residues long. The germline gives CDR1 MGHRA, CDR2 YSYEKL. The CDR3 DNA follows: TGCGCCAGCAGCCCTACGGACGGGAACAATCAGCCCCAGCATTTT. It translates to CASSPTDGNNQPQHF.

The chain couples TRBV18 to TRBJ2-2; TRBD1 aligns across 9 bases. Trimming took 3 bases from V and 4 from J; bases not matched to a gene: 6. The CDR3 sequence is 16 residues long. Germline CDR1 reads KGHSH; CDR2 reads LQKENI. The DNA for the CDR3 is TGTGCCAGCTCACCTCCCGGGACAGGGACCACCGGGGAGCTGTTTTTT. It codes for CASSPPGTGTTGELFF.

The chain recombines TRBV27 with TRBJ2-5, with 10 bases lining up with TRBD1. This CDR3 is 15 amino acids long. The V gene's germline CDR1 is MNHEY and CDR2 SMNVEV (reference sequence). The junction had 1 base not matched to a gene; V was cut back by 3 bases and J by 0 bases. In nucleotides, the CDR3 is TGTGCCAGCAGTTTGGACAGGGGGTACCAAGAGACCCAGTACTTC. This gives the protein CASSLDRGYQETQYF.

The V call is TRBV19, the J call TRBJ2-7; 7 bases agree with TRBD1. V trimming: 7 bases; J trimming: 3 bases; junction bases outside the gene matches: 6. Looked up from germline, CDR1 is LNHDA and CDR2 is SQIVND (reference sequence). The CDR3 runs to 13 residues. The CDR3 DNA is TGTGCCAGTATAATGACAGGGAGCTACGAGCAGTACTTC. It codes for CASIMTGSYEQYF.

This clone has a single count. V usage is TRBV9 and J usage is TRBJ1-1, with a tentative D call TRBD1 (6 bases). The CDR3 is 13 residues long. The V gene's germline CDR1 is SGDLS and CDR2 YYNGEE. Trimming left V 2 bases short and J 8 bases short, with 13 bases between. CDR3 amino acids: CASSVSGVTEAFF. The CDR3 DNA reads as TGTGCCAGCAGCGTCTCAGGGGTCACGGAAGCTTTCTTT. Using reference TRBV9 and TRBJ1-1 for the parts outside the CDR3, the full variable domain is DSGVTQTPKHLITATGQRVTLRCSPRSGDLSVYWYQQSLDQGLQFLIQYYNGEERAKGNILERFSAQQFPDLHSELNLSSLELGDSALYFCASSVSGVTEAFFGQGTRLTVV.

The V gene is TRBV30, the J gene TRBJ2-7; TRBD1 aligns across 8 bases. Germline V gene lookup returns CDR1 GTSNPN and CDR2 SVGIG (reference sequence). The junction had 7 bases not matched to a gene; V was cut back by 3 bases and J by 3 bases. The CDR3 totals 14 residues. The CDR3 sequence is CAWSPGRGLYEQYF. The CDR3 nucleotides read TGTGCCTGGAGCCCCGGCAGGGGGCTCTACGAGCAGTACTTC.

The V gene is TRBV10-3, the J gene TRBJ2-1; 9 positions agree with TRBD2. The germline V gene has CDR1 ENHRY and CDR2 SYGVKD. Trimming cost V 11 bases and J 12 bases; bases outside gene matches: 20. The CDR3 loop spans 15 amino acids. CDR3: CASSVGTSTLQGQFF. DNA for the CDR3: TGTGCCTCCTCCGTTGGGACTAGCACCCTACAAGGGCAGTTCTTC.

The chain couples TRBV5-1 to TRBJ2-2; TRBD1 matches at 8 bases. The CDR3 contains 16 residues. J was trimmed by 1 base and V by 0 bases; bases with no gene match: 2. Germline loops: CDR1 SGHRS, CDR2 YFSETQ. The CDR3 spells CASSLAGTGNTGELFF. The CDR3 DNA sequence: TGCGCCAGCAGCTTGGCCGGGACAGGGAACACCGGGGAGCTGTTTTTT.

By its share, this clone is medium-sized. The V call is TRBV7-9, the J call TRBJ2-7, with a possible D match to TRBD2 (6 bases). V shed 2 bases and J shed 3 bases, with 14 bases lying between them. Germline V gives CDR1 SEHNR, CDR2 FQNEAQ (reference sequence). CDR3 size: 15 residues. CDR3 DNA: TGTGCCAGCAGCTTAAACGGAGGGGCTATCTACGAGCAGTACTTC. Its translation: CASSLNGGAIYEQYF.

The rearrangement links TRBV3-1 (or the pseudogene TRBV3-2) to TRBJ2-2; D might be TRBD2 (6 bases). The CDR3 spans 15 residues. Germline V CDR1 and CDR2: LGHDT, YNNKEL (reference sequence). Trimming took 3 bases from V and 1 from J, leaving 9 bases between them. For the CDR3, the DNA is TGTGCCAGCAGCCAGGGACTTCTGAACACCGGGGAGCTGTTTTTT. Encoded protein: CASSQGLLNTGELFF.

The chain has TRBV11-2 and TRBJ2-3; 7 bases are a match to TRBD1. Per germline, CDR1 SGHAT and CDR2 FQNNGV. The CDR3 sequence is 15 residues long. V was clipped by 3 bases and J by 1 base; unmatched bases: 4. Here the CDR3 reads CASSLTGMGTDTQYF. The CDR3 DNA reads as TGTGCCAGCAGCTTGACAGGGATGGGCACAGATACGCAGTATTTT.